Listed here are 13 T cell receptor beta chains from one sample, sequenced in a study of blood T cell repertoires in COVID-19. Clones were read by immunoSEQ multiplex PCR, and TCRdb kept only the in-frame ones, dropping some. The sample gives over 200,000 clones, about nine tenths of which show up once; roughly 15% is in the top ten. The specimen sequenced was PBMCs or T cells enriched from blood (not recorded which). The receptors derive from a man younger than 35 who had recovered from COVID-19.

This clone is a singleton in its sample. The rearrangement uses TRBV19 and TRBJ1-2, with 8 bases lining up with TRBD1. The CDR3 has 15 residues. V shed 1 base, J shed 8 bases, and the junction held 9 bases outside the gene matches. Germline V gene data show CDR1 as LNHDA and CDR2 as SQIVND (reference sequence). In DNA form, the CDR3 reads TGTGCCAGTAGTATAGGGGCAGGGGGCGCCCAGGGCTACACCTTC. Its protein product is CASSIGAGGAQGYTF.

The chain has TRBV30 and TRBJ1-6, with a possible D match to TRBD1 (5 bases). The CDR3 sequence is 18 residues long. V was cut by 0 bases and J by 0 bases, with 15 bases left in between. CDR1 and CDR2 (germline): GTSNPN, SVGIG (reference sequence). The CDR3: CAWSVRGRPSSYNSPLHF. The DNA for the CDR3 is TGTGCCTGGAGTGTACGGGGGAGGCCGAGCTCCTATAATTCACCCCTCCACTTT.

The count of this clone is one. The J gene is TRBJ2-1, the V gene TRBV24-1; TRBD2 agrees at 8 bases. CDR1 and CDR2 (germline): KGHDR, SFDVKD. This CDR3 spans 14 amino acids. The ends lost 5 bases at V and 7 bases at J; junction bases unmatched: 6. The CDR3 is CATSAAGVRNEQFF. The CDR3 DNA sequence: TGTGCCACCAGTGCAGCGGGAGTTCGAAATGAGCAGTTCTTC.

The chain has TRBV11-2 and TRBJ1-3, with D possibly matching TRBD1 (5 bases). V lost 2 bases to trimming and J lost 2 bases, with 10 bases between them. This CDR3 region has 15 residues. Germline CDR1 is SGHAT and CDR2 is FQNNGV. In DNA form, the CDR3 reads TGTGCCAGCAGCTTAAGGTCGGGGGCTGGAAACACCATATATTTT. The encoded protein is CASSLRSGAGNTIYF.

The V gene is TRBV28, the J gene TRBJ2-1, with 8 positions matching TRBD1. The CDR3 consists of 14 residues. The junction had 9 bases not matched to a gene; V was cut back by 10 bases and J by 4 bases. Germline V gene data show CDR1 as MDHEN and CDR2 as SYDVKM. CDR3 in amino acids: CATLSGGSYNEQFF. The CDR3 DNA is TGTGCCACACTGTCAGGGGGCTCATACAATGAGCAGTTCTTC.

The chain carries TRBV19 and TRBJ2-6; 8 nucleotides align to TRBD1. This CDR3 contains 18 residues. Unmatched junction bases numbered 11, after V lost 5 bases and J lost 2 bases. The germline gives CDR1 LNHDA, CDR2 SQIVND (reference sequence). CDR3 sequence (DNA): TGTGCCAGTAGTTGGACAGGGAATAGTCGGCCTGGGGCCAACGTCCTGACTTTC. It translates to CASSWTGNSRPGANVLTF.

V is TRBV7-8 and J is TRBJ2-6; 15 bases line up with TRBD2. Germline assignment: CDR1 SGHVS and CDR2 FQNEAQ. There are 18 residues in the CDR3. J was trimmed by 4 bases and V by 5 bases; bases with no gene match: 6. Written as DNA, the CDR3 is TGTGCCAGCAGCCCCGGGACTAGCGGGGGGCCAGGGGCCAACGTCCTGACTTTC. Translated, it gives CASSPGTSGGPGANVLTF.

The chain combines TRBV14 with TRBJ2-3; D unclear. Germline CDR1 and CDR2: SGHDN and FVKESK. Trimming removed 1 base at V and 7 bases at J, with 9 bases between. The CDR3 has 13 residues. The CDR3 bases are TGTGCCAGCAGCCAAGGTATCCTCTATACGCAGTATTTT. This encodes CASSQGILYTQYF.

V is TRBV24-1 and J is TRBJ2-1; 9 bases match TRBD2. The V gene end was trimmed by 0 bases and the J gene end by 4 bases; junction bases not matched to a gene: 6. CDR3 length equals 17 residues. Germline V gene sequence: CDR1 KGHDR, CDR2 SFDVKD. The CDR3 reads CATSDLSTSGLYNEQFF. As DNA, the CDR3 is TGTGCCACCAGTGATTTGTCGACTAGCGGCCTATACAATGAGCAGTTCTTC.

V and J are TRBV18 and TRBJ2-2; weak D call: TRBD1 (8 bases). The CDR3 contains 16 residues. Trimming left V 1 base short and J 5 bases short, with 14 bases between. Germline V gene lookup returns CDR1 KGHSH and CDR2 LQKENI. DNA for the CDR3: TGTGCCAGCTCACCACAAGGACAGGGAGGGACCGGGGAGCTGTTTTTT. It specifies CASSPQGQGGTGELFF.

The chain employs TRBV5-1 and TRBJ1-5, with no clear D. Trimming cost V 0 bases and J 3 bases, with 7 bases left between them. From germline, CDR1 is SGHRS and CDR2 YFSETQ. The CDR3 is made up of 14 amino acids. The DNA of the CDR3 is TGCGCCAGCAGCTTGGCTAGTCCCAATCAGCCCCAGCATTTT. It codes for CASSLASPNQPQHF.

Only a few counts were recorded for this clone. In nucleotides, the CDR3 is TGTGCCAGCAGCTTATTATCCGGGGCTGGAAACACCATATATTTT. Its translation is CASSLLSGAGNTIYF. J is TRBJ1-3 and V is TRBV11-1; unclear D gene. V lost 2 bases and J lost 2, with 10 bases in between. Germline loops: CDR1 SGHAT, CDR2 FQDESV (reference sequence). The CDR3 is 15 amino acids. The full variable domain, in which reference TRBV11-1 and TRBJ1-3 provide the parts outside the CDR3, is EAEVAQSPRYKITEKSQAVAFWCDPISGHATLYWYRQILGQGPELLVQFQDESVVDDSQLPKDRFSAERLKGVDSTLKIQPAELGDSAMYLCASSLLSGAGNTIYFGEGSWLTVV.

The chain combines TRBV7-6 with TRBJ2-1, with TRBD2 identical over 8 bases. CDR1 SGHVS and CDR2 FNYEAQ come from the germline V gene. This CDR3 comprises 14 residues. Trimming removed 11 bases from V and 4 bases from J; junction bases left unmatched: 10. As DNA, the CDR3 is TGTGCCTGGTCATCTAGCGGGTATTACAATGAGCAGTTCTTC. This encodes CAWSSSGYYNEQFF.